The source of this TCR beta chain is a study of T cell responses to AZD1222 COVID-19 vaccine. Findings and limits, study-wide: The study reported that nearly half of spike-specific TCRs target unmutated variant regions. Clonal diversity was possibly underestimated; the donors were predominantly white British and more often female.

The table lists this clone with a count of one. Antigen: not known. The length of the CDR3 is 17 residues. Germline CDR1 reads MGHRA; CDR2 reads YSYEKL. V lost 1 base, J lost 2 bases, and 9 bases stayed unmatched. TCRdb keeps only in-frame clones here, not all; method: immunoSEQ multiplex PCR. The sample shows over 85,000 clones, less than 90% of them seen only once. This receptor was taken from an adult in good health. The rearrangement joins TRBV4-1 to TRBJ2-7; 9 bases align to TRBD2. The sequencing here drew on peripheral blood, taken on day 0 of AZD1222 vaccination. The CDR3 region has the DNA TGCGCCAGCAGCCAAGTTGAGGGACTAGCCCCAACCTACGAGCAGTACTTC. Its translation is CASSQVEGLAPTYEQYF.